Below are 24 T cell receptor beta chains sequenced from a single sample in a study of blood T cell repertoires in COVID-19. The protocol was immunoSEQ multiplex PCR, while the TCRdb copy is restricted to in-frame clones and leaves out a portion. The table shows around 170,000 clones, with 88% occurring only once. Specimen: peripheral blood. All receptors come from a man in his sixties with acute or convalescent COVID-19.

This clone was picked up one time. The CDR3 nucleotides read TGTGCCAGCAGTGACTATGCGAACACCGGGGAGCTGTTTTTT. Encoded protein: CASSDYANTGELFF. The rearrangement uses TRBV2 and TRBJ2-2, with D uncertain. Trimming left V 3 bases short and J 0 bases short, with 5 bases between. The CDR3 contains 14 residues. CDR1 and CDR2 (germline): SNHLY, FYNNEI.

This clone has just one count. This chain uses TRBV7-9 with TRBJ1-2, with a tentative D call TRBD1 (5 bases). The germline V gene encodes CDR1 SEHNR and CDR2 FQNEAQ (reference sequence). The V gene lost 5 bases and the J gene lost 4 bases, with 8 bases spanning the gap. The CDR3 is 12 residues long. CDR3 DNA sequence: TGTGCCAGCAGCACCGACAGCTATGGCTACACCTTC. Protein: CASSTDSYGYTF. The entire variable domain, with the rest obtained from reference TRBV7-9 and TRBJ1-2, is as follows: DTGVSQNPRHKITKRGQNVTFRCDPISEHNRLYWYRQTLGQGPEFLTYFQNEAQLEKSRLLSDRFSAERPKGSFSTLEIQRTEQGDSAMYLCASSTDSYGYTFGSGTRLTVV.

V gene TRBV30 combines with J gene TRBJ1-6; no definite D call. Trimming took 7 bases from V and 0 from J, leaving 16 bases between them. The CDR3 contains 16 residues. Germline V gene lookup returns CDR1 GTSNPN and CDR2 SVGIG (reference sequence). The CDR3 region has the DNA TGTGCCTACGATCGGGAGCTGAGCTCCTATAATTCACCCCTCCACTTT. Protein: CAYDRELSSYNSPLHF.

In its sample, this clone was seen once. CDR3 sequence: CASSLQGQGTEAFF. For the CDR3, the DNA is TGTGCCAGCAGTCTACAGGGCCAGGGCACTGAAGCTTTCTTT. J is TRBJ1-1 and V is TRBV27; D might be TRBD1 (6 bases). The CDR3 contains 14 residues. Trimming took 5 bases from V and 4 from J, leaving 14 bases between them. Germline CDR1 and CDR2: MNHEY and SMNVEV (reference sequence).

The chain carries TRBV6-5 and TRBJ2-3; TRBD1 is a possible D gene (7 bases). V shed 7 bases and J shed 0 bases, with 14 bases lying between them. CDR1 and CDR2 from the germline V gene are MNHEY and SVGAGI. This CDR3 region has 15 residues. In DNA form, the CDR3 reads TGTGCCAGCACCTTACAGGGGAGGAGCACAGATACGCAGTATTTT. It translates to CASTLQGRSTDTQYF.

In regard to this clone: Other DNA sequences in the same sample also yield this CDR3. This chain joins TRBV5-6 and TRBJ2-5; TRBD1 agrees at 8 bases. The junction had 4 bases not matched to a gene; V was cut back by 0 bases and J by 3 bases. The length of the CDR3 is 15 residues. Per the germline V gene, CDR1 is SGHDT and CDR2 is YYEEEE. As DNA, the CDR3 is TGTGCCAGCAGCTTGGGGGGGACAGGTGAAGAGACCCAGTACTTC. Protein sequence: CASSLGGTGEETQYF.

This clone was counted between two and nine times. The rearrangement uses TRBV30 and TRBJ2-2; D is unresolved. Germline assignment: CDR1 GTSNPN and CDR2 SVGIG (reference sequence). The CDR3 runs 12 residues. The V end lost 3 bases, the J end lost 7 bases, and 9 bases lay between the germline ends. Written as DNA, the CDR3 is TGTGCCTGGAGGCTACGGGTCGGGGAGCTGTTTTTT. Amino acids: CAWRLRVGELFF.

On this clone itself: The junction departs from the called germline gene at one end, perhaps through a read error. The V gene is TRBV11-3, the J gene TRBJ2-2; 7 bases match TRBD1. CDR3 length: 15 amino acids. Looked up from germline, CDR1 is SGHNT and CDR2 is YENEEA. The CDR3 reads CASSPTTGNAGELFF. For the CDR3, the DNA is TGTGCCAGCAGCCCGACGACAGGGAACGCCGGGGAGCTGTTTTTT.

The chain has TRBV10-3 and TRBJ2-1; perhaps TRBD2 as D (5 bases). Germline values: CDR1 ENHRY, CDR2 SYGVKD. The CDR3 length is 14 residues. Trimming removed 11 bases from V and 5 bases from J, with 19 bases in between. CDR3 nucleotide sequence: TGTGCCGTGACCACTAGTACTTTCCACAATGAGCAGTTCTTC. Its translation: CAVTTSTFHNEQFF.

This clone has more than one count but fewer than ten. CDR3 region: CASTRRDAGGTEAFF. The CDR3 DNA follows: TGCGCCAGCACCCGCCGGGATGCAGGGGGCACTGAAGCTTTCTTT. This sequence joins TRBV5-1 and TRBJ1-1, with 7 positions matching TRBD1. Trimming cost V 6 bases and J 4 bases; bases outside gene matches: 12. The germline V gene encodes CDR1 SGHRS and CDR2 YFSETQ. The CDR3 is 15 residues long.

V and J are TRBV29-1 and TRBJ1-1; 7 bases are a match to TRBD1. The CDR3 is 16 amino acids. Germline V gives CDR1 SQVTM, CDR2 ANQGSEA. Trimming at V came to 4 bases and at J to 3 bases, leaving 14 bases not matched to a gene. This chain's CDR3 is CSVGTVTGVRYTEAFF. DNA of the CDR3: TGCAGCGTTGGGACGGTCACAGGGGTTCGGTACACTGAAGCTTTCTTT. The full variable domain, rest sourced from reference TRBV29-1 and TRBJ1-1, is SAVISQKPSRDICQRGTSLTIQCQVDSQVTMMFWYRQQPGQSLTLIATANQGSEATYESGFVIDKFPISRPNLTFSTLTVSNMSPEDSSIYLCSVGTVTGVRYTEAFFGQGTRLTVV.

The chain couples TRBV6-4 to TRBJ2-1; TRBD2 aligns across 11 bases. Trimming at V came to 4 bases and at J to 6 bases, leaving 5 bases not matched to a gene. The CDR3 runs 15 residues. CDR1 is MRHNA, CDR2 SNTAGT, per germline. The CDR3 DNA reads TGTGCCAGCAGTGCGGGACTAGCGGCCTTCAATGAGCAGTTCTTC. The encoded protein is CASSAGLAAFNEQFF.

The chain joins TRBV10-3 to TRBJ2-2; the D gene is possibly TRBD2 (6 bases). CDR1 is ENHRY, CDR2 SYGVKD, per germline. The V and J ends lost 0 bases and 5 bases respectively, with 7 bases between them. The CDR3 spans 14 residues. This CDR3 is CAISESEGTGELFF. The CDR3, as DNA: TGTGCCATCAGTGAGTCGGAGGGGACCGGGGAGCTGTTTTTT.

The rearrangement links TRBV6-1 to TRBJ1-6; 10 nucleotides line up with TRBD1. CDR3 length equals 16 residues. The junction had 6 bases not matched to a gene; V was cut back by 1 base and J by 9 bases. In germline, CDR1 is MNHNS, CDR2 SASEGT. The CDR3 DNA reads TGTGCCAGCAGTGAAGTGACAGGGGGCTGGGGTTCACCCCTCCACTTT. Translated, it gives CASSEVTGGWGSPLHF.

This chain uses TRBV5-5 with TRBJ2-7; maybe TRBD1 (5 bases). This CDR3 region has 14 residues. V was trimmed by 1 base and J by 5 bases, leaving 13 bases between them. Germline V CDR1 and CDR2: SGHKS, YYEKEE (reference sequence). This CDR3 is CASSLQGASNEQYF. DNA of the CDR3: TGTGCCAGCAGCTTGCAAGGGGCGTCTAACGAGCAGTACTTC.

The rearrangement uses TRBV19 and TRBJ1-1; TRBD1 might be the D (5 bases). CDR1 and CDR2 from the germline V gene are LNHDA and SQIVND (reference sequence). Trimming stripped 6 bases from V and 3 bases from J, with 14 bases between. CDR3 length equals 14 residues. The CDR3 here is CASRAGSVYTEAFF. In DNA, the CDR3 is TGTGCCAGTAGGGCAGGGTCTGTGTACACTGAAGCTTTCTTT.

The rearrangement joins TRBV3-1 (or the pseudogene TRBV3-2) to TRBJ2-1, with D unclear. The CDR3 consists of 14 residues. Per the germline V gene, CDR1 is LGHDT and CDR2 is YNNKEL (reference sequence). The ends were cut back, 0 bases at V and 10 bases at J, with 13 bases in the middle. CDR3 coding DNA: TGTGCCAGCAGCCAAGATGTGATTCAGGAAGAGCAGTTCTTC. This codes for CASSQDVIQEEQFF.

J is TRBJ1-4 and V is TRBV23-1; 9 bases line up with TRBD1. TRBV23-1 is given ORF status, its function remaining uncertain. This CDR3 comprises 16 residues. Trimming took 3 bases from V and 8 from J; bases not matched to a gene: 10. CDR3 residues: CASSHPGQGTEEKLFF. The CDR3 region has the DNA TGCGCCAGCAGTCACCCCGGACAGGGGACCGAAGAAAAACTGTTTTTT.

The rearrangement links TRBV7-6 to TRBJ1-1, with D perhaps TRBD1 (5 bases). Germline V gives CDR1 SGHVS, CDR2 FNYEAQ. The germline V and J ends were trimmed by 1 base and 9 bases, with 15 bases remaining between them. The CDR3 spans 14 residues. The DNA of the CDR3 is TGTGCCAGCAGCTTAGGAGCACAGGAACTCCAAGCTTTCTTT. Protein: CASSLGAQELQAFF.

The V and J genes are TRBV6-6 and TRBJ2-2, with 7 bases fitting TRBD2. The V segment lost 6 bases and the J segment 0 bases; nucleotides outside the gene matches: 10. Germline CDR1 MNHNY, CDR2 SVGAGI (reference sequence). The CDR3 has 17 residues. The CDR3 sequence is CASRRGSGTTNTGELFF. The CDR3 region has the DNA TGTGCCAGCAGGCGAGGCTCCGGGACTACGAACACCGGGGAGCTGTTTTTT.

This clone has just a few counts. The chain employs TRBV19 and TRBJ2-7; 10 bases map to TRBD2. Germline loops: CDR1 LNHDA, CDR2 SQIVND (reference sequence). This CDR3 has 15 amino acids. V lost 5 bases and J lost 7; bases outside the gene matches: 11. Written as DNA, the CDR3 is TGTGCCAGTAGTTCGGCCCTAGCGGGAGTAGGAGAGCAGTACTTC. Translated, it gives CASSSALAGVGEQYF.

The CDR3 protein is CASNAGGANTGELFF. The CDR3 region has the DNA TGTGCCAGCAACGCGGGGGGCGCGAACACCGGGGAGCTGTTTTTT. The chain couples TRBV6-5 to TRBJ2-2; 8 positions match TRBD2. Unmatched junction bases numbered 4, after V lost 7 bases and J lost 0 bases. The CDR3 totals 15 residues. Germline V lookup: CDR1 MNHEY, CDR2 SVGAGI.

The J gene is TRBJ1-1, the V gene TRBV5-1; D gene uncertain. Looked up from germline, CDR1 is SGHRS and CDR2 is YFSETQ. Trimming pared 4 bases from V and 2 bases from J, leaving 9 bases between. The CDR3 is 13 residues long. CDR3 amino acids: CASSVQSNTEAFF. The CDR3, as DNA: TGCGCCAGCAGCGTACAGAGTAACACTGAAGCTTTCTTT.

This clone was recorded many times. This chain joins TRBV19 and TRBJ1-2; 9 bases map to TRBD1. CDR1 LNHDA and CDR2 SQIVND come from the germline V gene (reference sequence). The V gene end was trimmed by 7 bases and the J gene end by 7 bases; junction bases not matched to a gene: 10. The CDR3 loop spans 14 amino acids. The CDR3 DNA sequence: TGTGCCAGTACCCCTGGACAGGGGTTCGCTGGCTACACCTTC. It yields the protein CASTPGQGFAGYTF.